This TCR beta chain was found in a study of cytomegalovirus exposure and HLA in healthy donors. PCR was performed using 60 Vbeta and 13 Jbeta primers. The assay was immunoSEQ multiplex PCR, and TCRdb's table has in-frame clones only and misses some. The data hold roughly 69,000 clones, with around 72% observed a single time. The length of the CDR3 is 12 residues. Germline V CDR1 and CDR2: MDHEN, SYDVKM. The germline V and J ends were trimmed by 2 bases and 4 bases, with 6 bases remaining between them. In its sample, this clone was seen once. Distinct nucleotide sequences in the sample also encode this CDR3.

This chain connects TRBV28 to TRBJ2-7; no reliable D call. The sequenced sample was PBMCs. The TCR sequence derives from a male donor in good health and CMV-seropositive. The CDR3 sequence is CASSLVGYEQYF. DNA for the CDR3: TGTGCCAGCAGTTTAGTCGGGTACGAGCAGTACTTC.